One sample yielded the 2 T cell receptor beta chains listed below, sequenced in a study of CD8+ T cells in alopecia areata. Once RNA had been extracted, it was reverse transcribed into cDNA to act as the sequencing template. Some clones are missing from TCRdb's copy, which holds only in-frame ones; the method was immunoSEQ multiplex PCR. The data show about 18,000 clones, with none appearing a single time. Cutaneous lymph nodes were pooled and cells sorted by CD4, CD8alpha, NKG2D, NKG2ACE and more. Sample: CD8+ T cells sorted from a lymph node. The receptors come from a C3H/HeJ mouse with alopecia areata. These mice share the MHC haplotype H2-k.

This clone has a handful of counts. The genes and germline here are from mouse. The sequenced part of the CDR3 DNA is TGCACCTGCAGCGACAGATAT. This sequence encodes CTCSDRY. The entire CDR3 sequence reads CTCSDRYEQYF. The chain employs TRBV1 and TRBJ2-7, with D possibly being TRBD1 (5 bases). The CDR3 end is not reached by the read, which stops 4 residues before it; the germline J gene fills it in. CDR1 and CDR2 (germline): NSQYPW, LRSPGD (reference sequence). The CDR3 has 11 residues.

This clone has more than one count but fewer than ten. TCRdb lists a protein that is different at residue 12 from the translated DNA; the protein given here uses the DNA translation. The gene names here belong to mouse. The observed sequence ends 3 residues before the CDR3 terminus, with the missing tail filled in from the germline J gene. This rearrangement joins TRBV12-1 to TRBJ1-3; a weak D match, TRBD1 (6 bases). Trimming stripped 0 bases from V and 2 bases from J, with 10 bases between. Germline V gene data show CDR1 as SGHSN and CDR2 as HYEKVE. This CDR3 is built from 15 residues. CDR3 sequence reads: CASSLPRGAGNTLYF. CDR3 bases read: TGTGCCAGCTCTCTCCCCAGGGGAGCTGGAAATACG.